This T cell receptor (beta chain) stems from a study of neurological immune-mediated disorders. Via MiXCR, TCRdb re-called the 5' RACE reads, giving one row per CDR3 protein. The table lists roughly 60,000 distinct CDR3 sequences, more than 4% of them singletons. Findings and limits, study-wide: Private repertoires in all groups were suggested, as expanded clones shared no CDR3 amino acid sequences across subjects.

Germline V gene sequence: CDR1 DFQATT, CDR2 SNEGSKA (reference sequence). Trimming took 4 bases from V and 5 from J; bases not matched to a gene: 10. The CDR3 totals 16 residues. The sample holds many counts of this clonotype. The antigen is unknown. The TCR sequence derives from a woman in her fifties or sixties with multiple sclerosis. The genes are TRBV20-1 and TRBJ2-1; 11 nucleotides line up with TRBD2. The sequencing sample was made of PBMCs. Here the CDR3 reads CSATAPTSGDHNEQFF. In DNA, the CDR3 is TGCAGTGCTACGGCCCCGACTAGCGGGGACCACAATGAGCAGTTCTTC.